One TCR beta chain is described in this entry. The record originates from a study of blood T cell repertoires in COVID-19. Study context: COVID-19 samples from acute and convalescent phases originated in the United States, Italy and Spain. T cells, B-cell-depleted T cells, or PBMCs provided the cDNA or gDNA that served as material.

As handled by the study authors: Reference gene primer amplification gave nucleated cell count estimates. The table came from immunoSEQ multiplex PCR; TCRdb's copy has only in-frame clones and leaves some out. Clone size and V and J calls were adopted from that table, with D and trimming inferred from the DNA. Counted here are about 94,000 clones, approximately 80% occurring once; the ten biggest clones make up roughly 19%. Between the trimmed V and J ends, which lost 7 bases and 1 base, there was a span of 16 bases. Germline loops: CDR1 SEHNR, CDR2 FQNEAQ (reference sequence). This CDR3 is 15 amino acids long.

This chain uses TRBV7-9 with TRBJ1-2; possible D gene TRBD1, 5 bases. This sequence was found in a woman older than 75 with acute or convalescent COVID-19. The sequenced sample was peripheral blood. The CDR3 spells CASTTRQLFNYGYTF. For the CDR3, the DNA is TGTGCCAGCACCACCCGACAGTTATTTAACTATGGCTACACCTTC.